Each of the 31 T cell receptor beta chains below was sequenced from the same sample in a study of T cell repertoires in cytomegalovirus infection. TCRdb reprocessed the reads with MiXCR, giving one entry per CDR3 protein. The table includes roughly 320,000 distinct CDR3 sequences, around 10% detected once. Sequenced sample: PBMCs. These receptors were taken from a human donor in good health (CMV status not recorded). Some clones in this sample may be carry-over from other donors' samples.

This clonotype showed up many times. The chain links TRBV6-2 or TRBV6-3 to TRBJ2-7, with 7 bases lining up with TRBD2. Germline CDR1 MNHEY, CDR2 SVGEGT. Unmatched junction bases numbered 25, after V lost 8 bases and J lost 6 bases. There are 18 residues in the CDR3. The CDR3 coding sequence is TGTGCCAGCCTGGGGCGCGGATTTGGGACTACCCGAGTATTCGAGCAGTACTTC. Protein product: CASLGRGFGTTRVFEQYF.

In this sample, this clonotype turned up once. The chain has TRBV10-3 and TRBJ2-2, with a possible D match to TRBD2 (7 bases). With 11 bases removed from V and 1 base from J, the gap between germline ends came to 29 bases. The CDR3 contains 19 residues. From germline, CDR1 is ENHRY and CDR2 SYGVKD. This CDR3 reads CAGGGQAPAGIVNTGELFF. For the CDR3, the DNA is TGTGCCGGCGGGGGACAAGCTCCAGCGGGGATCGTGAACACCGGGGAGCTGTTTTTT.

This clonotype was recorded many times. CDR3 sequence (DNA): TGTGCCAGCAGCTTGACAGGGGGGAAGCTCCGTGGCTACACCTTC. The encoded protein is CASSLTGGKLRGYTF. The genes are TRBV7-9 and TRBJ1-2, with 9 bases lining up with TRBD1. The CDR3 is 15 amino acids. V was clipped by 3 bases and J by 7 bases; unmatched bases: 9. Germline V gene lookup returns CDR1 SEHNR and CDR2 FQNEAQ (reference sequence).

This clonotype was found many times. CDR3 coding DNA: TGCAGTGCCCAAGGCGGGAACACTGAAGCTTTCTTT. As protein: CSAQGGNTEAFF. This chain joins TRBV20-1 and TRBJ1-1; D not certain. Trimming shortened V by 6 bases and J by 1 base, and 9 bases separated the two germline ends. CDR3 length: 12 residues. Germline assignment: CDR1 DFQATT and CDR2 SNEGSKA (reference sequence).

The chain combines TRBV24-1 with TRBJ2-1; D not resolved. The CDR3 loop spans 12 amino acids. V was cut by 2 bases and J by 6 bases, with 4 bases left in between. Germline loops: CDR1 KGHDR, CDR2 SFDVKD. CDR3 in DNA: TGTGCCACCAGTGATTGGGGCAATGAGCAGTTCTTC. Translating gives CATSDWGNEQFF.

The V call is TRBV9, the J call TRBJ2-7; D gene unclear. The germline CDR1 and CDR2 sequences are SGDLS and YYNGEE. The CDR3 totals 14 residues. Trimming took off 3 bases at V and 7 bases at J, with 17 bases between the two ends. The CDR3 loop is CASSETANPGEQYF. CDR3 bases: TGTGCCAGCAGCGAGACCGCCAACCCTGGAGAGCAGTACTTC. The entire variable domain, with the rest obtained from reference TRBV9 and TRBJ2-7, is as follows: DSGVTQTPKHLITATGQRVTLRCSPRSGDLSVYWYQQSLDQGLQFLIQYYNGEERAKGNILERFSAQQFPDLHSELNLSSLELGDSALYFCASSETANPGEQYFGPGTRLTVT.

This clonotype was observed at least ten times. The chain is built from TRBV6-2 or TRBV6-3 and TRBJ1-4, with D uncertain. The CDR3 covers 16 residues. Between the trimmed V and J ends, which lost 0 bases and 10 bases, there was a span of 18 bases. Looked up from germline, CDR1 is MNHEY and CDR2 is SVGEGT. CDR3 region: CASSYSFDLTGGKLFF. Here the CDR3 DNA reads TGTGCCAGCAGTTACTCGTTCGACTTAACCGGCGGAAAACTGTTTTTT.

This clonotype was seen repeatedly, ten times or more. The V gene is TRBV4-2, the J gene TRBJ2-1; no definite D call. This CDR3 comprises 11 residues. From germline, CDR1 is LGHNA and CDR2 YNFKEQ. V gave up 1 base and J gave up 14 bases, with 9 bases separating them. The CDR3 protein is CASSQGRREFF. For the CDR3, the DNA is TGTGCCAGCAGCCAAGGGCGTAGGGAGTTCTTC.

This clonotype was counted at least ten times. The V gene is TRBV7-9, the J gene TRBJ2-7, with 7 bases fitting TRBD1. There are 15 residues in the CDR3. The germline V gene has CDR1 SEHNR and CDR2 FQNEAQ (reference sequence). The junction had 9 bases not matched to a gene; V was cut back by 5 bases and J by 2 bases. CDR3 coding DNA: TGTGCCAGCAGCCCTGGGACAGCTAATGCCTACGAGCAGTACTTC. This sequence encodes CASSPGTANAYEQYF.

The chain recombines TRBV2 with TRBJ1-5, with D possibly matching TRBD1 (6 bases). The CDR3 contains 18 residues. The V gene's germline CDR1 is SNHLY and CDR2 FYNNEI. The germline V and J ends were trimmed by 5 bases and 5 bases, with 25 bases remaining between them. CDR3 sequence (DNA): TGTGCCAGCAGTTCCACAGGGTCGGTGCGGAGGGGTGATCAGCCCCAGCATTTT. Translating gives CASSSTGSVRRGDQPQHF.

This clonotype showed up many times. This chain connects TRBV20-1 to TRBJ1-1, with a tentative D call TRBD1 (5 bases). The CDR3 is 16 residues long. The V gene lost 3 bases and the J gene lost 0 bases, with 17 bases spanning the gap. In germline, CDR1 is DFQATT, CDR2 SNEGSKA (reference sequence). CDR3 coding DNA: TGCAGTGCTAGCGGTCGGGGGTTACCGATGAACACTGAAGCTTTCTTT. Translation: CSASGRGLPMNTEAFF.

The sample holds many counts of this clonotype. The chain recombines TRBV6-5 with TRBJ2-2; 9 nucleotides agree with TRBD1. The germline V gene encodes CDR1 MNHEY and CDR2 SVGAGI. This CDR3 is 16 amino acids long. J was trimmed by 9 bases and V by 2 bases; bases with no gene match: 10. The CDR3 reads CASSYRHRGPPWELFF. The CDR3 DNA sequence: TGTGCCAGCAGTTACCGCCACAGGGGGCCACCGTGGGAGCTGTTTTTT.

This sequence joins TRBV10-1 and TRBJ2-5; no firm D call. Trimming removed 2 bases from V and 3 bases from J, with 10 bases in between. The CDR3 spans 14 residues. Germline values: CDR1 WNHNN, CDR2 SYGVQD (reference sequence). CDR3 coding DNA: TGCGCCAGCAGTGAGAGCAGAGTGGAAGAGACCCAGTACTTC. Its protein is CASSESRVEETQYF.

This clonotype has a count of ten or more. The rearrangement uses TRBV28 and TRBJ2-1; unclear D gene. CDR1 and CDR2 (germline): MDHEN, SYDVKM. Deletions cut 4 bases from V and 0 bases from J, with 13 bases between. This CDR3 has 16 residues. The CDR3 here is CASSYNRASSYNEQFF. In DNA, the CDR3 is TGTGCCAGCAGTTATAACCGAGCAAGCTCCTACAATGAGCAGTTCTTC.

This clonotype was detected once. The chain has TRBV20-1 and TRBJ2-1, with D uncertain. Trimming took 5 bases from V and 9 from J, leaving 26 bases between them. This CDR3 comprises 16 residues. CDR1 and CDR2 (germline): DFQATT, SNEGSKA (reference sequence). The CDR3 DNA sequence: TGCAGTGCTCCCCCCCCCTCCCCGAAGGGTTCGGGTGAGCAGTTCTTC. It specifies CSAPPPSPKGSGEQFF.

This clonotype was found a few times. V gene TRBV19 combines with J gene TRBJ2-4; no clear D. Trimming cost V 2 bases and J 8 bases, with 22 bases left between them. CDR1 LNHDA and CDR2 SQIVND come from the germline V gene (reference sequence). This CDR3 is built from 17 residues. The CDR3 DNA follows: TGTGCCAGTAGTATAAGGCCCCAAGATGGGTATAGGGACATTCAGTACTTC. Protein sequence: CASSIRPQDGYRDIQYF.

For this clonotype: A much more abundant neighbour one base away suggests this may be a read error. The chain combines TRBV7-6 with TRBJ2-5, with 8 nucleotides matching TRBD2. CDR1 is SGHVS and CDR2 is FNYEAQ in the germline V gene. This CDR3 spans 15 amino acids. CDR3 residues: CTSSRSGAPGETQYF. The CDR3, as DNA: TGTACCAGCAGCCGTAGCGGGGCCCCAGGGGAGACCCAGTACTTC. Using reference TRBV7-6 and TRBJ2-5 for the parts outside the CDR3, the full variable domain is GAGVSQSPRYKVTKRGQDVALRCDPISGHVSLYWYRQALGQGPEFLTYFNYEAQQDKSGLPNDRFSAERPEGSISTLTIQRTEQRDSAMYRCTSSRSGAPGETQYFGPGTRLLVL.

This clonotype has a count of ten or more. The CDR3 is CASSLAGTRAYNEQFF. The DNA for the CDR3 is TGTGCCAGCAGTTTAGCCGGGACTAGGGCCTACAATGAGCAGTTCTTC. The chain carries TRBV12-3 or TRBV12-4 and TRBJ2-1; 8 bases map to TRBD2. The CDR3 extends over 16 amino acids. With V trimmed by 0 bases and J by 2 bases, 3 bases remained unmatched.

Here the CDR3 reads CASSHPDRGPSGANVLTF. In nucleotides, the CDR3 is TGTGCCAGCAGCCACCCCGACAGGGGGCCCTCTGGGGCCAACGTCCTGACTTTC. The V call is TRBV14, the J call TRBJ2-6, with 10 bases identical to TRBD1. CDR3 size: 18 residues. V gave up 3 bases and J gave up 0 bases; unmatched junction bases: 5. CDR1 is SGHDN, CDR2 FVKESK, per germline.

This chain uses TRBV29-1 with TRBJ1-1; D gene uncertain. This CDR3 contains 14 residues. The V end lost 3 bases, the J end lost 5 bases, and 16 bases lay between the germline ends. The germline CDR1 and CDR2 sequences are SQVTM and ANQGSEA. CDR3 coding DNA: TGCAGCGTTGATTTAGGTAGGCGGGGAACTGAAGCTTTCTTT. Its protein product is CSVDLGRRGTEAFF.

Many counts were recorded for this clonotype. The rearrangement links TRBV7-8 to TRBJ1-1; D not certain. The germline CDR1 and CDR2 sequences are SGHVS and FQNEAQ. The CDR3 contains 14 residues. V was cut by 5 bases and J by 6 bases, with 16 bases left in between. The CDR3 loop is CASSPTGTYAEAFF. The CDR3 DNA reads TGTGCCAGCAGCCCCACCGGAACCTACGCTGAAGCTTTCTTT.

The table lists this clonotype with many counts. The chain is built from TRBV7-9 and TRBJ2-2; D might be TRBD2 (7 bases). This CDR3 is built from 17 residues. V lost 6 bases and J lost 1, with 18 bases in between. Per the germline V gene, CDR1 is SEHNR and CDR2 is FQNEAQ (reference sequence). The CDR3 reads CASSSRGGPLNTGELFF. The CDR3 nucleotides are TGTGCCAGCAGTTCGAGGGGGGGACCGCTGAACACCGGGGAGCTGTTTTTT.

The table lists this clonotype with many counts. The V gene is TRBV18, the J gene TRBJ1-3; TRBD1 agrees at 7 bases. This CDR3 region has 16 residues. After removal of 2 bases from V and 2 bases from J, the junction contained 6 bases not matched to a gene. Germline CDR1 reads KGHSH; CDR2 reads LQKENI. CDR3 in DNA: TGTGCCAGCTCACCAAGAGAGGGGGCGCCTGGAAACACCATATATTTT. Its protein product is CASSPREGAPGNTIYF.

In this sample, this clonotype turned up many times. The CDR3 reads CSPGRRLGGYTF. The CDR3 DNA sequence: TGCAGTCCGGGCAGGAGGCTTGGTGGCTACACCTTC. This chain links TRBV20-1 with TRBJ1-2; D not certain. Trimming stripped 8 bases from V and 7 bases from J, with 17 bases between. The germline V gene encodes CDR1 DFQATT and CDR2 SNEGSKA (reference sequence). The CDR3 contains 12 residues.

This clonotype was seen many times. This chain joins TRBV24-1 and TRBJ2-3; no clear D gene. Germline V gives CDR1 KGHDR, CDR2 SFDVKD. The CDR3 has 15 residues. Trimming shortened V by 5 bases and J by 4 bases, and 15 bases separated the two germline ends. The CDR3 reads CATSAPPGVSDTQYF. The CDR3 nucleotides are TGTGCCACCAGTGCCCCCCCGGGTGTGTCAGATACGCAGTATTTT.

This clonotype was seen ten or more times. V is TRBV2 and J is TRBJ1-2; D might be TRBD1 (6 bases). Germline V gene data show CDR1 as SNHLY and CDR2 as FYNNEI. V was shortened by 9 bases and J by 7 bases, with 12 bases between the two germline ends. This CDR3 is 11 amino acids long. The CDR3 nucleotides read TGTGCCAGTACGACAGGAACTGGCTACACCTTC. This gives the protein CASTTGTGYTF. The variable domain in full, completed from reference TRBV2 and TRBJ1-2, reads EPEVTQTPSHQVTQMGQEVILRCVPISNHLYFYWYRQILGQKVEFLVSFYNNEISEKSEIFDDQFSVERPDGSNFTLKIRSTKLEDSAMYFCASTTGTGYTFGSGTRLTVV.

The gene calls are TRBV20-1 and TRBJ1-6; D is uncertain. Germline V gene lookup returns CDR1 DFQATT and CDR2 SNEGSKA (reference sequence). With 6 bases removed from V and 9 bases from J, the gap between germline ends came to 6 bases. The CDR3 is made up of 10 amino acids. CDR3 DNA sequence: TGCAGTGCCACCAGTTCACCCCTCCACTTT. This sequence encodes CSATSSPLHF.

V and J are TRBV2 and TRBJ2-5; 9 bases are shared with TRBD2. CDR3 length: 13 amino acids. CDR1 is SNHLY and CDR2 is FYNNEI in the germline V gene. The V gene end was trimmed by 6 bases and the J gene end by 4 bases; junction bases not matched to a gene: 3. CDR3 residues: CASRAGGGETQYF. CDR3 nucleotide sequence: TGTGCCAGCAGAGCGGGGGGTGGAGAGACCCAGTACTTC.

This sequence joins TRBV28 and TRBJ2-7; D is tentatively TRBD1 or TRBD2 (5 bases each). V lost 7 bases to trimming and J lost 6 bases, with 22 bases between them. The CDR3 is made up of 15 amino acids. Looked up from germline, CDR1 is MDHEN and CDR2 is SYDVKM. CDR3 residues: CASTSNRDPLGEQYV. CDR3 DNA: TGTGCCAGCACCTCTAACCGGGACCCCCTGGGCGAGCAGTACGTC.

A word on this clonotype: This could be a read error, since a much larger clone is one nucleotide away. V is TRBV6-6 and J is TRBJ2-3; no reliable D call. The CDR3 is 11 amino acids. Germline V gene data show CDR1 as MNHNY and CDR2 as SVGAGI (reference sequence). CDR3 nucleotide sequence: TGTGCCAGCAGTTATTTGGATACGGAGTATTTT. This sequence encodes CASSYLDTEYF.

By sample fraction, this clonotype is medium-sized (0.01 to 0.1%). The chain couples TRBV12-3 or TRBV12-4 to TRBJ2-5; the D gene is possibly TRBD2 (6 bases). Trimming left V 2 bases short and J 2 bases short, with 12 bases between. The CDR3 contains 15 residues. CDR3 protein: CASSLTSGLQETQYF. The CDR3 DNA follows: TGTGCCAGCAGTTTAACCTCGGGACTGCAAGAGACCCAGTACTTC.